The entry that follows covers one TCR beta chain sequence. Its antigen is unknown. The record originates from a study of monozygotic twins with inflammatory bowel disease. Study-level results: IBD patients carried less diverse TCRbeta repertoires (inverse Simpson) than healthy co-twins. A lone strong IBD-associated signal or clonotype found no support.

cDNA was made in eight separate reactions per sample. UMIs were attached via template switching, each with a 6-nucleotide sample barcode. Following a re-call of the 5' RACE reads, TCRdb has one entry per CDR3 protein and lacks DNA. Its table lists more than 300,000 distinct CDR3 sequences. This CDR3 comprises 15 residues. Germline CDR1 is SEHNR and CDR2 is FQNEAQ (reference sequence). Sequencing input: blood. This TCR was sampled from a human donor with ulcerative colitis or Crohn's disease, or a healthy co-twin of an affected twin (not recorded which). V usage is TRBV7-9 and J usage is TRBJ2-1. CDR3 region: CASSLAQRKTDEQFF.